What follows are 12 T cell receptor beta chains derived from one specimen sequenced in a study of shared clonotypes between healthy human individuals. Clones were read by immunoSEQ multiplex PCR, and TCRdb kept only the in-frame ones, dropping some. Of around 2.1 million clones in the sample, approximately 94% were seen once. Naivety among CD8 cells was defined by CD45RO negativity and positive CCR7 selection, thereby excluding terminally differentiated effector memory CD45RA+ cells. The source material was naive CD8+ T cells from PBMCs. All receptors derive from a man younger than 30 in good health. Some clones in this sample may be carry-over from other donors' samples.

The genes are TRBV14 and TRBJ2-7; D might be TRBD1 (6 bases). Trimming removed 3 bases from V and 2 bases from J, with 8 bases in between. Germline V gene lookup returns CDR1 SGHDN and CDR2 FVKESK. There are 13 residues in the CDR3. The CDR3 sequence is CASSHWTAYEQYF. DNA for the CDR3: TGTGCCAGCAGCCACTGGACAGCCTACGAGCAGTACTTC.

The chain joins TRBV25-1 to TRBJ1-1, with 9 bases lining up with TRBD1. The CDR3 is 12 residues long. CDR1 is MGHDK, CDR2 SYGVNS, per germline. J gave up 7 bases and V 8 bases, and 5 bases lay outside the gene matches. CDR3 in DNA: TGTGCCAGCGGGGGACAGGGCTTTGAAGCTTTCTTT. It codes for CASGGQGFEAFF.

The genes are TRBV13 and TRBJ2-1, with TRBD1 matching over 9 bases. There are 16 residues in the CDR3. Germline loops: CDR1 PRHDT, CDR2 FYEKMQ (reference sequence). J was trimmed by 9 bases and V by 5 bases; bases with no gene match: 14. DNA of the CDR3: TGTGCCAGCAGCCTCGGTCCCGGGACAGGGTATCCTGAGCAGTTCTTC. This codes for CASSLGPGTGYPEQFF.

The V call is TRBV19, the J call TRBJ2-1; D is uncertain. Germline V gives CDR1 LNHDA, CDR2 SQIVND (reference sequence). The CDR3 runs 14 residues. The V gene lost 2 bases and the J gene lost 8 bases, with 13 bases spanning the gap. The CDR3: CASSIFQEYDEQFF. The CDR3 DNA reads as TGTGCCAGTAGTATATTCCAAGAGTACGATGAGCAGTTCTTC.

This chain joins TRBV29-1 and TRBJ2-2; perhaps TRBD2 as D (6 bases). V was trimmed by 4 bases and J by 5 bases, leaving 8 bases between them. Germline V CDR1 and CDR2: SQVTM, ANQGSEA. The CDR3 runs 12 residues. The CDR3 loop reads CSVGRETGELFF. The DNA for the CDR3 is TGCAGCGTTGGGAGGGAGACCGGGGAGCTGTTTTTT.

The rearrangement links TRBV15 to TRBJ2-1; D remains ambiguous. The V gene's germline CDR1 is LNHNV and CDR2 YYDKDF (reference sequence). The V and J ends lost 1 base and 9 bases respectively, with 7 bases between them. The CDR3 spans 12 residues. For the CDR3, the DNA is TGTGCCACCAGCAGAGCCACGGGTGAGCAGTTCTTC. This encodes CATSRATGEQFF.

The chain links TRBV11-3 to TRBJ2-1, with TRBD2 identical over 10 bases. Per germline, CDR1 SGHNT and CDR2 YENEEA. V trimming: 4 bases; J trimming: 8 bases; junction bases outside the gene matches: 2. The CDR3 has 13 residues. As DNA, the CDR3 is TGTGCCAGCAGCTACGGGACTAGCGATGAGCAGTTCTTC. This codes for CASSYGTSDEQFF.

This sequence joins TRBV2 and TRBJ2-5; D gene uncertain. This CDR3 contains 13 residues. Germline V gene sequence: CDR1 SNHLY, CDR2 FYNNEI. The germline V and J ends were trimmed by 4 bases and 5 bases, with 11 bases remaining between them. CDR3 residues: CASSVGAWETQYF. The CDR3 DNA is TGTGCCAGCAGTGTAGGAGCTTGGGAGACCCAGTACTTC.

The chain couples TRBV7-2 to TRBJ2-2; D gene ambiguous. V was pared by 2 bases and J by 5 bases, with 18 bases between. CDR1 and CDR2 (germline): SGHTA, FQGNSA. The CDR3 length is 17 residues. The CDR3 nucleotides read TGTGCCAGCAGCTTAAGGCAGCGACCCGATAGGACCGGGGAGCTGTTTTTT. It specifies CASSLRQRPDRTGELFF.

V is TRBV28 and J is TRBJ1-2, with D perhaps TRBD1 (5 bases). V shed 3 bases and J shed 8 bases, with 16 bases lying between them. CDR3 size: 14 residues. Germline CDR1 MDHEN, CDR2 SYDVKM. CDR3 amino acids: CASSFPQGRKGYTF. For the CDR3, the DNA is TGTGCCAGCAGTTTCCCGCAGGGAAGGAAAGGCTACACCTTC.

As DNA, the CDR3 is TGCGCCAGCAGCCATTCAGGGGGGAGGACAACCTTGGGAGAGGAAAAACTGTTTTTT. This sequence encodes CASSHSGGRTTLGEEKLFF. This rearrangement joins TRBV4-1 to TRBJ1-4, with 7 bases that match TRBD1. The germline V gene has CDR1 MGHRA and CDR2 YSYEKL. The CDR3 covers 19 residues. Trimming at V came to 3 bases and at J to 8 bases, leaving 21 bases not matched to a gene.

J is TRBJ2-7 and V is TRBV7-9, with a tentative D call TRBD2 (6 bases). The ends were cut back, 7 bases at V and 6 bases at J, with 22 bases in the middle. The CDR3 is 15 residues long. CDR1 SEHNR and CDR2 FQNEAQ come from the germline V gene (reference sequence). CDR3 in DNA: TGTGCCAGCATCCACGCTTTAGGGACTCCCGGCGAGCAGTACTTC. It is translated as CASIHALGTPGEQYF.